Below, 6 T cell receptor beta chains from the same sample are listed, as sequenced in a study of cytomegalovirus exposure and HLA in healthy donors (dated by TCRdb to about 2017). Preparation of the library involved the immunoSEQ multiplex PCR assay. This is the immuneACCESS table as TCRdb keeps it, with only in-frame sequences that have V and J called. A part of the clones is gone; compared with another copy, unresolved V genes explain less than half, and the rest is unexplained. This sample has a few hundred thousand clones in its table, and around 86% of those were observed once. The top ten constitute roughly 1% of the sample. Sequencing was carried out using PBMCs. The receptors were sampled from a woman in her late teens or twenties in good health and CMV-seronegative.

This chain uses TRBV14 with TRBJ2-7; TRBD2 matches 8 bases. The ends lost 3 bases at V and 3 bases at J; junction bases unmatched: 7. The CDR3 extends over 15 amino acids. Per the germline V gene, CDR1 is SGHDN and CDR2 is FVKESK. This CDR3 reads CASSHRAGVNYEQYF. In nucleotides, the CDR3 is TGTGCCAGCAGCCACCGAGCGGGAGTGAACTACGAGCAGTACTTC.

A few counts support this clone. J is TRBJ2-7 and V is TRBV11-2; 10 bases line up with TRBD1. The junction had 1 base not matched to a gene; V was cut back by 4 bases and J by 1 base. CDR3 length: 14 residues. The germline V gene has CDR1 SGHAT and CDR2 FQNNGV. CDR3 sequence reads: CASSSGQGSYEQYF. The CDR3, as DNA: TGTGCCAGCAGCTCGGGACAGGGGTCCTACGAGCAGTACTTC.

This rearrangement joins TRBV7-8 to TRBJ2-7, with D maybe TRBD2 (6 bases). This CDR3 has 13 amino acids. The V gene's germline CDR1 is SGHVS and CDR2 FQNEAQ. The V end lost 7 bases, the J end lost 2 bases, and 12 bases lay between the germline ends. The CDR3 DNA sequence: TGTGCCAGCACTAGCGCCCATACCTACGAGCAGTACTTC. Its translation is CASTSAHTYEQYF.

J is TRBJ1-2 and V is TRBV7-6, with 8 bases fitting TRBD1. Trimming removed 5 bases from V and 3 bases from J; junction bases left unmatched: 17. The germline CDR1 and CDR2 sequences are SGHVS and FNYEAQ. The CDR3 spans 18 residues. This chain's CDR3 is CASSQGGGQVPTYYGYTF. CDR3 DNA: TGTGCCAGCAGCCAAGGGGGGGGACAGGTACCTACTTACTATGGCTACACCTTC.

This clone was seen just once. The V gene is TRBV30, the J gene TRBJ2-7; TRBD2 might be the D (7 bases). Trimming cost V 0 bases and J 7 bases, with 13 bases left between them. The CDR3 covers 13 residues. Germline V gene sequence: CDR1 GTSNPN, CDR2 SVGIG (reference sequence). The DNA for the CDR3 is TGTGCCTGGAGTGTAGGGGGGGGTAGGGAGCAGTACTTC. It translates to CAWSVGGGREQYF.

J is TRBJ2-2 and V is TRBV9; no firm D call. Germline CDR1 reads SGDLS; CDR2 reads YYNGEE. V gave up 2 bases and J gave up 4 bases, with 6 bases separating them. This CDR3 has 13 amino acids. The CDR3 loop reads CASSVTGTGELFF. As DNA, the CDR3 is TGTGCCAGCAGCGTGACGGGCACCGGGGAGCTGTTTTTT.